The T cell receptor beta chain under discussion was sequenced for a study of spatial heterogeneity in lung cancer. Broader study findings: Compared with follow-up, resection was when ubiquitous expanded tumor TCRs appeared in blood more.

This clonotype was recorded at least ten times. What it binds is not known. The sample's time point: sample taken at primary tumor resection. Samples were obtained from about 75 donors, all untreated early-stage non-small cell lung cancer patients. Every molecule of TCR cDNA had its own unique molecular identifier. TCRdb independently ran MiXCR on the 5' RACE reads; one entry per CDR3 protein. Among 20,000 to 25,000 distinct CDR3 sequences listed, 4.6% were seen once. This TCR came from a male donor with early-stage non-small cell lung cancer. The sequencing here drew on PBMCs, taken at surgery.

In DNA form, the CDR3 reads TGTGCCAGCAGTTACGGCGGGTCCGATGCAACTAATGAAAAACTGTTTTTT. Amino acids: CASSYGGSDATNEKLFF. The chain joins TRBV6-6 to TRBJ1-4; D is unclear. The germline gives CDR1 MNHNY, CDR2 SVGAGI (reference sequence). Trimming cost V 2 bases and J 0 bases, with 13 bases left between them. This CDR3 spans 17 amino acids.